This entry lists 27 T cell receptor beta chains sequenced from one sample in a study of cytomegalovirus exposure and HLA in healthy donors. 60 Vbeta and 13 Jbeta primers were used in PCR. Sequencing was performed with immunoSEQ multiplex PCR; in TCRdb, only in-frame clones are kept and a portion is missing. Found here are about 160,000 clones, roughly 90% of them singletons; the top ten hold almost 2%. What was sequenced was PBMCs. Receptors originate from a woman younger than 30 in good health and CMV-seronegative.

This sequence joins TRBV7-9 and TRBJ1-2, with D maybe TRBD1 (5 bases). Per germline, CDR1 SEHNR and CDR2 FQNEAQ (reference sequence). The CDR3 is made up of 15 amino acids. Trimming cost V 1 base and J 2 bases, with 11 bases left between them. The CDR3 is CASSLVGQGNYGYTF. CDR3 DNA: TGTGCCAGCAGCTTAGTCGGGCAGGGAAACTATGGCTACACCTTC.

This clone showed up just once. This chain joins TRBV5-1 and TRBJ2-1; TRBD2 matches 8 bases. With V trimmed by 2 bases and J by 5 bases, 3 bases remained unmatched. CDR3 length equals 14 residues. Germline V gene lookup returns CDR1 SGHRS and CDR2 YFSETQ. The CDR3 DNA follows: TGCGCCAGCAGCTTAGGGCGGGGGGACAATGAGCAGTTCTTC. This gives the protein CASSLGRGDNEQFF.

The V and J genes are TRBV6-1 and TRBJ1-2; D is uncertain. This CDR3 region has 14 residues. CDR1 is MNHNS and CDR2 is SASEGT in the germline V gene. Trimming took 3 bases from V and 4 from J, leaving 12 bases between them. CDR3: CASSEAAGSYGYTF. CDR3 DNA sequence: TGTGCCAGCAGTGAGGCCGCCGGGAGCTATGGCTACACCTTC.

The chain is built from TRBV19 and TRBJ2-2; D uncertain. This CDR3 contains 17 residues. CDR1 is LNHDA and CDR2 is SQIVND in the germline V gene (reference sequence). V was trimmed by 1 base and J by 0 bases, leaving 12 bases between them. This CDR3 reads CASSIGLLAANTGELFF. The CDR3 bases are TGTGCCAGTAGTATAGGGCTCCTCGCGGCGAACACCGGGGAGCTGTTTTTT.

V usage is TRBV27 and J usage is TRBJ2-3, with D possibly TRBD2 on 5 matching bases. Germline CDR1 MNHEY, CDR2 SMNVEV (reference sequence). Trimming left V 10 bases short and J 3 bases short, with 26 bases between. CDR3 size: 17 residues. CDR3 nucleotides: TGTGCCACCGCCTCCCCGGGCCCGGGGTCTTTTACAGATACGCAGTATTTT. This sequence encodes CATASPGPGSFTDTQYF.

This sequence joins TRBV28 and TRBJ2-3; 11 nucleotides line up with TRBD2. J was trimmed by 6 bases and V by 7 bases; bases with no gene match: 12. Germline-derived CDR1 and CDR2 are MDHEN and SYDVKM. The CDR3 extends over 16 amino acids. In nucleotides, the CDR3 is TGTGCCAGCACTACGATTATAGCGGGAGGGCCGGATACGCAGTATTTT. Translated, it gives CASTTIIAGGPDTQYF.

This clone has a single count. The same CDR3 arises from other DNA sequences in this sample as well. The chain has TRBV10-3 and TRBJ1-2, with 11 bases identical to TRBD1. Losses at the gene ends were 2 bases for V and 4 bases for J; bases not matched to a gene: 6. The CDR3 is 16 residues long. Per the germline V gene, CDR1 is ENHRY and CDR2 is SYGVKD. The DNA of the CDR3 is TGTGCCATCAGTGAGCCCCGGGACAGGGGGGGCTATGGCTACACCTTC. Residues: CAISEPRDRGGYGYTF.

CDR3 nucleotides: TGTGCCAGCACGGAGGCGGGAGTGGGGGATACGCAGTATTTT. This gives the protein CASTEAGVGDTQYF. The chain is built from TRBV2 and TRBJ2-3, with TRBD2 identical over 7 bases. With V trimmed by 7 bases and J by 6 bases, 10 bases remained unmatched. The CDR3 is made up of 14 amino acids. The germline CDR1 and CDR2 sequences are SNHLY and FYNNEI.

V usage is TRBV9 and J usage is TRBJ1-1; D unclear. The CDR3 totals 13 residues. With 6 bases removed from V and 4 bases from J, the gap between germline ends came to 13 bases. Germline CDR1 and CDR2: SGDLS and YYNGEE. For the CDR3, the DNA is TGTGCCAGCACTTACGGTCCGAGCACTGAAGCTTTCTTT. As protein: CASTYGPSTEAFF.

For the CDR3, the DNA is TGTGCCAGCAGTTACGACGTCGGGGGAGGCTCCTACGAGCAGTACTTC. It yields the protein CASSYDVGGGSYEQYF. The chain links TRBV6-5 to TRBJ2-5; D is possibly TRBD2 (6 bases). Matching the DNA end better, TRBJ2-7 makes the J call doubtful. The CDR3 length is 16 residues. CDR1 MNHEY and CDR2 SVGAGI come from the germline V gene.

This chain uses TRBV30 with TRBJ2-1; possibly TRBD1 for D (6 bases). V shed 4 bases and J shed 9 bases, with 16 bases lying between them. This CDR3 has 13 amino acids. Germline V gives CDR1 GTSNPN, CDR2 SVGIG (reference sequence). CDR3 protein: CAWTYLKGGEQFF. In DNA, the CDR3 is TGTGCCTGGACTTATCTCAAAGGGGGTGAGCAGTTCTTC.

This clone appeared once. CDR3 sequence (DNA): TGTGCCAGCAGTCCGAGCGCGAACACCGGGGAGCTGTTTTTT. It yields the protein CASSPSANTGELFF. V is TRBV7-9 and J is TRBJ2-2; D not certain. The CDR3 totals 14 residues. CDR1 and CDR2 (germline): SEHNR, FQNEAQ (reference sequence). Deletions cut 6 bases from V and 0 bases from J, with 8 bases between.

The chain couples TRBV5-6 to TRBJ2-5, with 7 bases lining up with TRBD2. Germline loops: CDR1 SGHDT, CDR2 YYEEEE. With V trimmed by 7 bases and J by 5 bases, 8 bases remained unmatched. The CDR3 is made up of 13 amino acids. In nucleotides, the CDR3 is TGTGCCAGCCAGTCGGGGGGAATGGAGACCCAGTACTTC. This encodes CASQSGGMETQYF.

V usage is TRBV18 and J usage is TRBJ2-7, with a tentative D call TRBD1 (6 bases). The CDR3 extends over 14 amino acids. The V end was cut by 4 bases, the J end by 0 bases, with 10 bases between. Germline V CDR1 and CDR2: KGHSH, LQKENI. CDR3 DNA sequence: TGTGCCAGCTCACTAAGGACAGACTCCTACGAGCAGTACTTC. It translates to CASSLRTDSYEQYF.

The J gene is TRBJ2-5, the V gene TRBV7-2; the match to TRBD2 covers 10 bases. Germline-derived CDR1 and CDR2 are SGHTA and FQGNSA. The CDR3 is 14 amino acids. The trim removed 3 bases at V and 4 bases at J, leaving 2 bases unmatched. The chain's CDR3 is CASSFASGRETQYF. The CDR3 bases are TGTGCCAGCAGCTTTGCTAGCGGGAGAGAGACCCAGTACTTC. The complete variable domain, with remaining parts taken from reference TRBV7-2 and TRBJ2-5, reads GAGVSQSPSNKVTEKGKDVELRCDPISGHTALYWYRQSLGQGLEFLIYFQGNSAPDKSGLPSDRFSAERTGGSVSTLTIQRTQQEDSAVYLCASSFASGRETQYFGPGTRLLVL.

V and J are TRBV2 and TRBJ2-2; possibly TRBD1 for D (7 bases). Germline V gene lookup returns CDR1 SNHLY and CDR2 FYNNEI. The CDR3 consists of 13 residues. V was clipped by 8 bases and J by 7 bases, with 14 bases between them. The CDR3 reads CASATGEVGELFF. For the CDR3, the DNA is TGTGCCAGCGCCACAGGGGAGGTCGGGGAGCTGTTTTTT.

The chain combines TRBV5-1 with TRBJ2-1; 9 bases map to TRBD2. After removal of 0 bases from V and 6 bases from J, the junction contained 4 bases not matched to a gene. In germline, CDR1 is SGHRS, CDR2 YFSETQ. CDR3 length: 15 residues. The CDR3 reads CASSLVSGSGNEQFF. CDR3 sequence (DNA): TGCGCCAGCAGCTTGGTTAGCGGGAGCGGCAATGAGCAGTTCTTC.

This sequence joins TRBV4-1 and TRBJ2-7; 10 nucleotides agree with TRBD1. The CDR3 runs to 17 residues. Unmatched junction bases numbered 12, after V lost 2 bases and J lost 5 bases. CDR1 is MGHRA and CDR2 is YSYEKL in the germline V gene. The DNA for the CDR3 is TGCGCCAGCAGCCAAAGATTCAGACAGGGGGCAGAACACGAGCAGTACTTC. It encodes CASSQRFRQGAEHEQYF.

A word on this clone: The sample carries other DNA sequences with the same CDR3. The genes are TRBV30 and TRBJ2-7, with TRBD2 matching over 7 bases. The CDR3 contains 13 residues. CDR1 is GTSNPN and CDR2 is SVGIG in the germline V gene (reference sequence). Trimming cost V 3 bases and J 2 bases; bases outside gene matches: 4. CDR3 sequence reads: CAWRSGRAYEQYF. CDR3 DNA sequence: TGTGCCTGGAGGAGTGGGAGGGCCTACGAGCAGTACTTC.

The CDR3, as DNA: TGTGCCAGCAGCGGAGGGGGGCAGGGGGCCTGGAACACTGAAGCTTTCTTT. Encoded protein: CASSGGGQGAWNTEAFF. The gene calls are TRBV7-9 and TRBJ1-1; TRBD1 aligns across 8 bases. CDR3 length: 17 amino acids. Germline CDR1 SEHNR, CDR2 FQNEAQ (reference sequence). Trimming at V came to 5 bases and at J to 1 base, leaving 12 bases not matched to a gene. The full variable domain, completed using reference TRBV7-9 and TRBJ1-1, is DTGVSQNPRHKITKRGQNVTFRCDPISEHNRLYWYRQTLGQGPEFLTYFQNEAQLEKSRLLSDRFSAERPKGSFSTLEIQRTEQGDSAMYLCASSGGGQGAWNTEAFFGQGTRLTVV.

This clone was observed once. This chain uses TRBV5-1 with TRBJ2-1; 9 nucleotides line up with TRBD2. The CDR3 spans 17 residues. Germline V CDR1 and CDR2: SGHRS, YFSETQ. With V trimmed by 2 bases and J by 0 bases, 6 bases remained unmatched. CDR3 DNA: TGCGCCAGCAGCTTTTTAGCGGGGGCTAGCTCCTACAATGAGCAGTTCTTC. It specifies CASSFLAGASSYNEQFF. Filled out from reference TRBV5-1 and TRBJ2-1, the complete variable domain reads KAGVTQTPRYLIKTRGQQVTLSCSPISGHRSVSWYQQTPGQGLQFLFEYFSETQRNKGNFPGRFSGRQFSNSRSEMNVSTLELGDSALYLCASSFLAGASSYNEQFFGPGTRLTVL.

The chain joins TRBV6-1 to TRBJ1-5; D not resolved. Per germline, CDR1 MNHNS and CDR2 SASEGT. The CDR3 sequence is 15 residues long. Trimming removed 3 bases from V and 4 bases from J, with 13 bases in between. The CDR3 sequence: CASSDLAGSNQPQHF. In DNA, the CDR3 is TGTGCCAGCAGTGATTTGGCAGGCTCAAATCAGCCCCAGCATTTT.

This rearrangement joins TRBV5-6 to TRBJ1-3; TRBD1 might be the D (5 bases). CDR3 length: 19 amino acids. V lost 4 bases and J lost 0, with 23 bases in between. Germline V gene data show CDR1 as SGHDT and CDR2 as YYEEEE. The CDR3 DNA reads as TGTGCCAGCAGCAGGCCACGGGTCGGGGGACTTCTCTCTGGAAACACCATATATTTT. Its protein is CASSRPRVGGLLSGNTIYF.

The chain recombines TRBV5-1 with TRBJ2-5, with D perhaps matching TRBD2 (7 bases). In germline, CDR1 is SGHRS, CDR2 YFSETQ. This CDR3 is 14 amino acids long. The V and J ends lost 4 bases and 2 bases respectively, with 12 bases between them. CDR3 nucleotide sequence: TGCGCCAGCAGCCCGGGGGGCCCTCAAGAGACCCAGTACTTC. Translation: CASSPGGPQETQYF.

This rearrangement joins TRBV6-5 to TRBJ1-1, with TRBD1 matching 8 bases. The CDR3 consists of 15 residues. The germline CDR1 and CDR2 sequences are MNHEY and SVGAGI. The V and J ends lost 5 bases and 5 bases, in that order; junction bases with no gene match: 10. In DNA, the CDR3 is TGTGCCAGCAGTAAAACACAGGGGGGGGGTACTGAAGCTTTCTTT. This encodes CASSKTQGGGTEAFF.

V usage is TRBV19 and J usage is TRBJ1-2; D is uncertain. In germline, CDR1 is LNHDA, CDR2 SQIVND (reference sequence). The CDR3 spans 15 residues. Trimming took off 3 bases at V and 0 bases at J, with 11 bases between the two ends. The CDR3 region is CASSMARYPNYGYTF. DNA of the CDR3: TGTGCCAGTAGTATGGCGCGGTATCCTAACTATGGCTACACCTTC.

This chain joins TRBV25-1 and TRBJ1-2; 9 bases are a match to TRBD1. Germline V lookup: CDR1 MGHDK, CDR2 SYGVNS. The CDR3 runs 13 residues. V shed 4 bases and J 7 bases; nucleotides not matched to a gene: 4. This CDR3 is CASSGGTGSGYTF. DNA of the CDR3: TGTGCCAGCAGTGGCGGGACAGGGAGTGGCTACACCTTC.